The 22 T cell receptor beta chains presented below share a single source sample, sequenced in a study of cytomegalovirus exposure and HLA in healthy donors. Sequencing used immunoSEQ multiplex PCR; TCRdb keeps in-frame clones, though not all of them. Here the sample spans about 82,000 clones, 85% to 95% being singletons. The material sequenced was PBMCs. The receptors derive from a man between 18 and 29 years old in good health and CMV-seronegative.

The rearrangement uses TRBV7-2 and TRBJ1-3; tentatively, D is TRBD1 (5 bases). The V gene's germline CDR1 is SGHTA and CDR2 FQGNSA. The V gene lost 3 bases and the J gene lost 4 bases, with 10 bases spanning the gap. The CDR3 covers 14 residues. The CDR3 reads CASSFRVGGNTIYF. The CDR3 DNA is TGTGCCAGCAGCTTCAGGGTCGGAGGAAACACCATATATTTT.

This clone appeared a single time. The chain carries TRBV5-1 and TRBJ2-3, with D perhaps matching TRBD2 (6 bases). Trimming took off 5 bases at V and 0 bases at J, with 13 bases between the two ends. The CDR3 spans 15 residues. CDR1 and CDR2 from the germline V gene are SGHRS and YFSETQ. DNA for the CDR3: TGCGCCAGCAGAGCGACGGGAGAAAGCACAGATACGCAGTATTTT. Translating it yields CASRATGESTDTQYF.

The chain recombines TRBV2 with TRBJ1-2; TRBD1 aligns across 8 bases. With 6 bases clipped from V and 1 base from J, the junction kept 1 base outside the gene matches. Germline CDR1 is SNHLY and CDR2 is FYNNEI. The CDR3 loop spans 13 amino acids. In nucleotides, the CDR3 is TGTGCCAGCAGGGGACAGGATAACTATGGCTACACCTTC. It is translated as CASRGQDNYGYTF.

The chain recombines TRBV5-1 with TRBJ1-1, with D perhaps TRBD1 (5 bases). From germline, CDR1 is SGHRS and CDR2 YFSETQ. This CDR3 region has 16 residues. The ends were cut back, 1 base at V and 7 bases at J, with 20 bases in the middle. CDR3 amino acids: CASSLNQGPVGFEAFF. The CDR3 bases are TGCGCCAGCAGCTTGAATCAGGGCCCGGTGGGATTTGAAGCTTTCTTT.

The CDR3 protein is CASSLRGGSSTDTQYF. For the CDR3, the DNA is TGCGCCAGCAGCTTAAGGGGGGGCAGCTCCACAGATACGCAGTATTTT. This chain links TRBV5-1 with TRBJ2-3; possibly TRBD2 for D (7 bases). The CDR3 is 16 amino acids. The V end was cut by 2 bases, the J end by 2 bases, with 15 bases between. Germline V gene sequence: CDR1 SGHRS, CDR2 YFSETQ. Drawing the rest from reference TRBV5-1 and TRBJ2-3, the complete variable domain is KAGVTQTPRYLIKTRGQQVTLSCSPISGHRSVSWYQQTPGQGLQFLFEYFSETQRNKGNFPGRFSGRQFSNSRSEMNVSTLELGDSALYLCASSLRGGSSTDTQYFGPGTRLTVL.

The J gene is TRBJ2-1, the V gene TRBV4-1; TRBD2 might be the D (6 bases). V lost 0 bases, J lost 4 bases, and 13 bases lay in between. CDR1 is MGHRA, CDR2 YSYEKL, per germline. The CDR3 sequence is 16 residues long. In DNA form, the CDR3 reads TGCGCCAGCAGCCAAGATCGGAGGGACCTATACAATGAGCAGTTCTTC. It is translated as CASSQDRRDLYNEQFF.

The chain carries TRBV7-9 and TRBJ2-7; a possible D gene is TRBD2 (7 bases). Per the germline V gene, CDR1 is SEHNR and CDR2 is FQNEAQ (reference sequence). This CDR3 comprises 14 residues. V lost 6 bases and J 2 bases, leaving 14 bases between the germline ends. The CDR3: CASSWGEGAYEQYF. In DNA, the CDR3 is TGTGCCAGCAGTTGGGGGGAGGGGGCCTACGAGCAGTACTTC.

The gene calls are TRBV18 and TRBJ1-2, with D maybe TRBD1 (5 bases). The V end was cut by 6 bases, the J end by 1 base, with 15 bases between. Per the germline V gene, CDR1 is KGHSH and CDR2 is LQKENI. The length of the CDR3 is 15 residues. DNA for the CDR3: TGTGCCAGCTCGCCTCAAGGCAGGGATAACTATGGCTACACCTTC. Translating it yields CASSPQGRDNYGYTF.

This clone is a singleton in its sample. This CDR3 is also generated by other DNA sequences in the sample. CDR3 nucleotides: TGTGCCAGCAGTTACTCCGGACAGGGGACCGGGGAGCTGTTTTTT. Protein sequence: CASSYSGQGTGELFF. V and J are TRBV6-5 and TRBJ2-2; 9 bases map to TRBD1. Germline-derived CDR1 and CDR2 are MNHEY and SVGAGI. This CDR3 spans 15 amino acids. J lost 5 bases, V lost 0 bases, and 1 base had no gene match.

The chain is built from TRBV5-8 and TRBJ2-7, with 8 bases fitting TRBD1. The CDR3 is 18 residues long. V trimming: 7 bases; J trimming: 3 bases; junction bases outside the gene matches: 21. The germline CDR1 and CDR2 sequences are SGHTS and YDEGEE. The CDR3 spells CASGLRTGYPGRRYEQYF. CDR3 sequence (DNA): TGTGCCAGCGGCCTACGGACAGGGTATCCCGGTCGTCGCTACGAGCAGTACTTC.

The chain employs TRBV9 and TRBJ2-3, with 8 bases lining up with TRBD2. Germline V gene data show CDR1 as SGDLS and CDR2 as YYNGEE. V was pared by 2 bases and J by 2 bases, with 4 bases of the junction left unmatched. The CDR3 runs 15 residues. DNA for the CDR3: TGTGCCAGCAGCGTCCAACTAGCGGTCACAGATACGCAGTATTTT. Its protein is CASSVQLAVTDTQYF.

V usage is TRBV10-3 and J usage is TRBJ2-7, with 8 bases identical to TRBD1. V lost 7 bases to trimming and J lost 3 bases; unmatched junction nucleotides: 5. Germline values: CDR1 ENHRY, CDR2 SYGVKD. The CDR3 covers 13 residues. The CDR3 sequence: CAINGQGNYEQYF. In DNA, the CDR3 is TGTGCCATCAATGGACAGGGAAACTACGAGCAGTACTTC.

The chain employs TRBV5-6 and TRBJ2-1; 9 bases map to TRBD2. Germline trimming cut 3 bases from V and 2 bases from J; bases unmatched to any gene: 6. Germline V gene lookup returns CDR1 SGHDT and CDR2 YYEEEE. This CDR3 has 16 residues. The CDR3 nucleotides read TGTGCCAGCAGCTCCCATGGCGGGGGGGCCTACAATGAGCAGTTCTTC. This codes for CASSSHGGGAYNEQFF.

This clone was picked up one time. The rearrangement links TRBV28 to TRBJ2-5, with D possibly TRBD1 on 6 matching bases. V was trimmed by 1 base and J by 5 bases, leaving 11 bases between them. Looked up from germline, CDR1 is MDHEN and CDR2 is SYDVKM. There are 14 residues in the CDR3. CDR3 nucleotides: TGTGCCAGCAGTTTATTGGGGGCCCGGGAGACCCAGTACTTC. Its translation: CASSLLGARETQYF.

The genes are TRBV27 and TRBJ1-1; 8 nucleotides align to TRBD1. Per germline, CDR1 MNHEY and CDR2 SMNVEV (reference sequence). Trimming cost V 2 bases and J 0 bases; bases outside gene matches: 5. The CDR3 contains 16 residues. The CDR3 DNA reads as TGTGCCAGCAGTTTAAGGTGGACAGGGTTGAACACTGAAGCTTTCTTT. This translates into CASSLRWTGLNTEAFF.

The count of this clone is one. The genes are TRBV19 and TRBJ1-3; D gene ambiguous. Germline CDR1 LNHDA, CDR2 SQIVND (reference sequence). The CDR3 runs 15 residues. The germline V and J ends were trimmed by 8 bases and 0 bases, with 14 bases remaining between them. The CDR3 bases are TGTGCCAGTTGTCAGGTTGGGAGCTCTGGAAACACCATATATTTT. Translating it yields CASCQVGSSGNTIYF.

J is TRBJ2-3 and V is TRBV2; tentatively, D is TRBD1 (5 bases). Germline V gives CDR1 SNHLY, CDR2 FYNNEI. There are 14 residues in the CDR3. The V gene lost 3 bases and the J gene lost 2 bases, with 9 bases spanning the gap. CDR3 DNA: TGTGCCAGCAGTGAGACAGAGCTCACAGATACGCAGTATTTT. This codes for CASSETELTDTQYF.

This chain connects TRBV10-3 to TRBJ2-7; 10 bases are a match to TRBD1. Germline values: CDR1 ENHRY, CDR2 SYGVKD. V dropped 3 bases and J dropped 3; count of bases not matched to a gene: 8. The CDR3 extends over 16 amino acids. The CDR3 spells CAISDRDRGKSYEQYF. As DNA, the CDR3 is TGTGCCATCAGTGATCGGGACAGGGGAAAGAGCTACGAGCAGTACTTC.

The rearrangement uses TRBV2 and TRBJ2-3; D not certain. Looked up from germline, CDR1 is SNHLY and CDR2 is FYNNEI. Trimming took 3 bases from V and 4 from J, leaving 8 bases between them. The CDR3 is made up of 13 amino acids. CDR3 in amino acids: CASSDTLADTQYF. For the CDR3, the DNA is TGTGCCAGCAGTGACACTTTGGCAGATACGCAGTATTTT.

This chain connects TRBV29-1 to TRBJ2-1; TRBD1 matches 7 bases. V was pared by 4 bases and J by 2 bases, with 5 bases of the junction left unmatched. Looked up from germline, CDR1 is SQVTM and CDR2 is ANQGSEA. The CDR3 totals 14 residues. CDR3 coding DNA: TGCAGCGTTGGTAAGGGGGCCGCCTACAATGAGCAGTTCTTC. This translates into CSVGKGAAYNEQFF.

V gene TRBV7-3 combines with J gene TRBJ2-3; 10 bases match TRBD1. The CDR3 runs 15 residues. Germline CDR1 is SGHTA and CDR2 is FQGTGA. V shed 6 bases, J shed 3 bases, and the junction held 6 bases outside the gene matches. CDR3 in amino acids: CASRPPGQGTDTQYF. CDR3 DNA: TGTGCCAGCAGGCCACCGGGACAGGGGACAGATACGCAGTATTTT. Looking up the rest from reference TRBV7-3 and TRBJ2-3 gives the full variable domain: GAGVSQTPSNKVTEKGKYVELRCDPISGHTALYWYRQSLGQGPEFLIYFQGTGAADDSGLPNDRFFAVRPEGSVSTLKIQRTERGDSAVYLCASRPPGQGTDTQYFGPGTRLTVL.

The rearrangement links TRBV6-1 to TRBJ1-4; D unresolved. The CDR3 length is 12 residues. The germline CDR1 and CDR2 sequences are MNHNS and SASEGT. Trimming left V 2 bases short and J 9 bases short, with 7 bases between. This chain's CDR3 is CASSETRKKLFF. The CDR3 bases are TGTGCCAGCAGTGAAACTAGGAAAAAACTGTTTTTT.